These 6 T cell receptor beta chains share one sample of origin, sequenced in a study of shared clonotypes between healthy human individuals. Only in-frame clones appear in the TCRdb table, and some are missing; sequencing was by immunoSEQ multiplex PCR. The repertoire holds about 1.5 million clones, with around 98% as singletons. Sequencing was performed on naive CD4+ T cells sorted from blood. Subset defined: CD45RA+ positively selected. The receptors originated from a man aged 25 to 40 in good health.

J is TRBJ2-2 and V is TRBV5-4; D gene ambiguous. Germline CDR1 reads SGHNT; CDR2 reads YYREEE (reference sequence). V lost 4 bases and J 3 bases, leaving 10 bases between the germline ends. The CDR3 has 14 amino acids. The CDR3 DNA follows: TGTGCCAGCAGCCGCCTAGGCGACACCGGGGAGCTGTTTTTT. Protein product: CASSRLGDTGELFF.

CDR3 DNA: TGTGCCAGCAGCCAAGACTGGGGTCAAGGAAACTATGGCTACACCTTC. Its translation: CASSQDWGQGNYGYTF. V gene TRBV14 combines with J gene TRBJ1-2; D is unclear. CDR3 size: 16 residues. Trimming cost V 0 bases and J 2 bases, with 13 bases left between them. Germline-derived CDR1 and CDR2 are SGHDN and FVKESK.

The chain combines TRBV9 with TRBJ1-2, with 8 bases identical to TRBD1. The CDR3 extends over 14 amino acids. Germline V CDR1 and CDR2: SGDLS, YYNGEE. The V segment lost 1 base and the J segment 8 bases; nucleotides outside the gene matches: 7. CDR3 coding DNA: TGTGCCAGCAGCGTAAGACAGGGGCTCGGGGGCTACACCTTC. Its translation is CASSVRQGLGGYTF.

This clone was seen once. The V gene is TRBV21-1, the J gene TRBJ2-7; the listed D gene, TRBD2, was not tested against the DNA. TRBV21-1 is labeled a pseudogene. This CDR3 contains 13 residues. The CDR3 DNA reads TGTGCCAGCAGCCGCGGTGGATCCTACGAGCAGTACTTC. This sequence encodes CASSRGGSYEQYF.

This chain links TRBV2 with TRBJ1-4; no definite D call. Trimming shortened V by 6 bases and J by 0 bases, and 8 bases separated the two germline ends. CDR3 length equals 14 residues. Looked up from germline, CDR1 is SNHLY and CDR2 is FYNNEI. CDR3 coding DNA: TGTGCCAGCAGGTCGCGTGCAACTAATGAAAAACTGTTTTTT. Protein product: CASRSRATNEKLFF.

V gene TRBV29-1 combines with J gene TRBJ1-2; D remains unclear. The CDR3 spans 12 residues. CDR1 and CDR2 (germline): SQVTM, ANQGSEA. V was clipped by 4 bases and J by 2 bases, with 8 bases between them. CDR3 nucleotides: TGCAGCGTTGCTTCGAAAAACTATGGCTACACCTTC. It yields the protein CSVASKNYGYTF.